Listed below are T cell receptor beta chains from one sample, sequenced in a study of vaccination effects on CD4 cells after COVID-19. Data came from immunoSEQ multiplex PCR; TCRdb stores just in-frame clones and leaves some out. This table holds more than 40,000 clones, nearly 75% found once. These TCRs' antigens remain unknown. The material sequenced was CD4+ T cells from PBMCs cultured with HCoV-OC43 spike peptides, taken after COVID-19 vaccination. These receptors all stem from a human donor who received a COVID-19 vaccine. Each CDR3 is given with its conserved first and last residue. Each record gives: J gene, D gene, clone size, V gene, CDR3 protein, CDR3 DNA. A D gene is named only where the DNA matches it firmly. Rows may omit the clone size; those that give it use once, few, many or a size class.

J gene: TRBJ2-1; D gene: TRBD1; clone size: -; V gene: TRBV24-1; CDR3 protein: CATSDFSPTLLWGQVGNEQFF; CDR3 DNA: TGTGCCACCAGTGATTTTTCGCCTACCCTACTTTGGGGACAGGTGGGTAATGAGCAGTTCTTC
J gene: TRBJ2-7; D gene: TRBD2; clone size: few; V gene: TRBV29-1; CDR3 protein: CSVTPGTIAYEQYF; CDR3 DNA: TGCAGCGTTACTCCCGGGACTATCGCCTACGAGCAGTACTTC
J gene: TRBJ1-1; D gene: -; clone size: -; V gene: TRBV24-1; CDR3 protein: CATSGSRDTEAFF; CDR3 DNA: TGTGCCACCAGTGGCTCCCGGGACACTGAAGCTTTCTTT
J gene: TRBJ1-2; D gene: TRBD1; clone size: once; V gene: TRBV6-2/TRBV6-3; CDR3 protein: CASSLTGAYGYTF; CDR3 DNA: TGTGCCAGCAGTCTAACAGGGGCGTATGGCTACACCTTC
J gene: TRBJ1-1; D gene: -; clone size: -; V gene: TRBV18; CDR3 protein: CASSLGVNTEAFF; CDR3 DNA: TGTGCCAGCTCACTAGGGGTAAACACTGAAGCTTTCTTT
J gene: TRBJ1-5; D gene: -; clone size: -; V gene: TRBV4-1; CDR3 protein: CASSLQGGSNQPQHF; CDR3 DNA: TGCGCCAGCAGCCTCCAAGGAGGGAGCAATCAGCCCCAGCATTTT
J gene: TRBJ2-7; D gene: TRBD1; clone size: -; V gene: TRBV5-6; CDR3 protein: CASSHGTARYEQYF; CDR3 DNA: TGTGCCAGCAGCCATGGGACAGCCCGCTACGAGCAGTACTTC
J gene: TRBJ2-2; D gene: TRBD1; clone size: few; V gene: TRBV6-5; CDR3 protein: CAIMDRSNTGELFF; CDR3 DNA: TGTGCCATCATGGACAGGTCGAACACCGGGGAGCTGTTTTTT
J gene: TRBJ2-6; D gene: TRBD1; clone size: -; V gene: TRBV5-1; CDR3 protein: CASSGRDRRSGANVLTF; CDR3 DNA: TGCGCCAGCAGCGGCCGGGACAGGCGCTCTGGGGCCAACGTCCTGACTTTC
J gene: TRBJ1-2; D gene: TRBD1; clone size: -; V gene: TRBV2; CDR3 protein: CASNRDSNYGYTF; CDR3 DNA: TGTGCCAGCAACCGGGACAGCAACTATGGCTACACCTTC
J gene: TRBJ2-7; D gene: TRBD2; clone size: -; V gene: TRBV4-1; CDR3 protein: CASSQRSGTSGRGPSEQYF; CDR3 DNA: TGCGCCAGCAGCCAACGTTCCGGGACTAGCGGGAGAGGGCCCAGCGAGCAGTACTTC
J gene: TRBJ2-3; D gene: -; clone size: once; V gene: TRBV6-4; CDR3 protein: CASKPGTSTDTQYF; CDR3 DNA: TGTGCCAGCAAGCCGGGGACTAGCACAGATACGCAGTATTTT
J gene: TRBJ2-1; D gene: TRBD2; clone size: -; V gene: TRBV10-1; CDR3 protein: CASRTGTSPNEQFF; CDR3 DNA: TGCGCCAGCAGGACCGGGACTAGTCCGAATGAGCAGTTCTTC
J gene: TRBJ2-3; D gene: TRBD2; clone size: -; V gene: TRBV4-2; CDR3 protein: CASSLGTSGRNTQYF; CDR3 DNA: TGTGCCAGCAGCCTCGGGACTAGCGGGAGGAATACGCAGTATTTT
J gene: TRBJ1-3; D gene: -; clone size: -; V gene: TRBV19; CDR3 protein: CASSMTPQGSSGNTIYF; CDR3 DNA: TGTGCCAGTAGTATGACCCCCCAAGGGAGCTCTGGAAACACCATATATTTT
J gene: TRBJ2-4; D gene: -; clone size: -; V gene: TRBV19; CDR3 protein: CASSTDKQNIQYF; CDR3 DNA: TGTGCCAGTAGTACGGACAAACAAAACATTCAGTACTTC
J gene: TRBJ1-2; D gene: TRBD1; clone size: -; V gene: TRBV5-4; CDR3 protein: CASSSTGAYGYTF; CDR3 DNA: TGTGCCAGCAGCTCGACAGGGGCCTACGGCTACACCTTC
J gene: TRBJ1-2; D gene: TRBD1; clone size: few; V gene: TRBV6-5; CDR3 protein: CASRRDREVYGYTF; CDR3 DNA: TGTGCCAGCAGGAGGGACAGGGAGGTCTATGGCTACACCTTC
J gene: TRBJ1-1; D gene: -; clone size: -; V gene: TRBV7-9; CDR3 protein: CASSQRQDEAFF; CDR3 DNA: TGTGCCAGCAGCCAGAGACAGGATGAAGCTTTCTTT
J gene: TRBJ2-2; D gene: -; clone size: -; V gene: TRBV5-6; CDR3 protein: CASSSKTAPIRELFF; CDR3 DNA: TGTGCCAGCAGCTCGAAAACAGCCCCGATCCGGGAGCTGTTTTTT
J gene: TRBJ2-7; D gene: TRBD1; clone size: -; V gene: TRBV30; CDR3 protein: CAWSIQGARYEQYF; CDR3 DNA: TGTGCCTGGAGTATACAGGGGGCGCGGTACGAGCAGTACTTC
J gene: TRBJ2-2; D gene: -; clone size: few; V gene: TRBV7-6; CDR3 protein: CASSLVRGGELFF; CDR3 DNA: TGTGCCAGCAGCTTAGTTCGGGGCGGGGAGCTGTTTTTT
J gene: TRBJ2-7; D gene: -; clone size: -; V gene: TRBV6-6; CDR3 protein: CASSYSTGLNYEQYF; CDR3 DNA: TGTGCCAGCAGTTACTCGACGGGGCTAAATTACGAGCAGTACTTC
J gene: TRBJ2-1; D gene: TRBD1; clone size: -; V gene: TRBV7-8; CDR3 protein: CASSNRDRGSANEQFF; CDR3 DNA: TGTGCCAGCAGCAACCGGGACAGGGGATCGGCCAATGAGCAGTTCTTC
J gene: TRBJ2-2; D gene: TRBD1; clone size: -; V gene: TRBV7-9; CDR3 protein: CASSEGQVNTGELFF; CDR3 DNA: TGTGCCAGCAGCGAAGGACAGGTGAACACCGGGGAGCTGTTTTTT
J gene: TRBJ2-3; D gene: -; clone size: -; V gene: TRBV10-1; CDR3 protein: CASTREGSDTQYF; CDR3 DNA: TGCGCCAGCACCAGGGAAGGATCAGATACGCAGTATTTT
J gene: TRBJ2-2; D gene: TRBD2; clone size: -; V gene: TRBV11-2; CDR3 protein: CASSLRETHTGELFF; CDR3 DNA: TGTGCCAGCAGCTTGCGGGAGACCCACACCGGGGAGCTGTTTTTT
J gene: TRBJ2-1; D gene: -; clone size: -; V gene: TRBV5-1; CDR3 protein: CASSRQGRLSYNEQFF; CDR3 DNA: TGCGCCAGCAGCAGGCAGGGCCGCCTCTCCTACAATGAGCAGTTCTTC
J gene: TRBJ2-1; D gene: -; clone size: -; V gene: TRBV10-1; CDR3 protein: CASTWVGSSYNEQFF; CDR3 DNA: TGCGCCAGCACGTGGGTAGGGAGCTCCTACAATGAGCAGTTCTTC
J gene: TRBJ2-2; D gene: -; clone size: -; V gene: TRBV19; CDR3 protein: CASSTGLLITGELFF; CDR3 DNA: TGTGCCAGTAGTACCGGACTACTAATAACCGGGGAGCTGTTTTTT
J gene: TRBJ1-2; D gene: TRBD1; clone size: -; V gene: TRBV6-1; CDR3 protein: CASSEELRGLGYTF; CDR3 DNA: TGTGCCAGCAGTGAAGAGCTAAGGGGGCTTGGCTACACCTTC
J gene: TRBJ2-7; D gene: -; clone size: -; V gene: TRBV27; CDR3 protein: CASSRRGVGEQYF; CDR3 DNA: TGTGCCAGCAGTAGGAGGGGCGTTGGCGAGCAGTACTTC
J gene: TRBJ2-3; D gene: -; clone size: -; V gene: TRBV10-2; CDR3 protein: CASRSGHDTDTQYF; CDR3 DNA: TGCGCCAGCAGATCGGGACACGACACAGATACGCAGTATTTT
J gene: TRBJ1-2; D gene: TRBD1; clone size: -; V gene: TRBV27; CDR3 protein: CASRPETGANYGYTF; CDR3 DNA: TGTGCCAGCAGGCCTGAGACAGGGGCTAACTATGGCTACACCTTC
J gene: TRBJ1-2; D gene: -; clone size: -; V gene: TRBV5-1; CDR3 protein: CASRSEASYGYTF; CDR3 DNA: TGCGCCAGCAGGTCCGAGGCGTCCTATGGCTACACCTTC
J gene: TRBJ1-5; D gene: TRBD1; clone size: -; V gene: TRBV6-6; CDR3 protein: CASSSGQGGQPQHF; CDR3 DNA: TGTGCCAGCAGTTCAGGACAGGGAGGGCAGCCCCAGCATTTT
J gene: TRBJ2-1; D gene: -; clone size: -; V gene: TRBV5-1; CDR3 protein: CASSDTGGVNEQFF; CDR3 DNA: TGCGCCAGCAGCGACACAGGGGGGGTCAATGAGCAGTTCTTC
J gene: TRBJ2-7; D gene: -; clone size: -; V gene: TRBV19; CDR3 protein: CASSIAGGIREQYF; CDR3 DNA: TGTGCCAGTAGTATAGCGGGCGGGATTAGGGAGCAGTACTTC
J gene: TRBJ1-2; D gene: -; clone size: once; V gene: TRBV2; CDR3 protein: CASSERSGWLDENYGYTF; CDR3 DNA: TGTGCCAGCAGTGAACGTAGCGGGTGGTTGGACGAGAACTATGGCTACACCTTC
J gene: TRBJ1-5; D gene: TRBD1; clone size: few; V gene: TRBV7-9; CDR3 protein: CASSPGQGSGQPQHF; CDR3 DNA: TGTGCCAGCAGCCCGGGACAGGGGTCGGGTCAGCCCCAGCATTTT
J gene: TRBJ2-7; D gene: -; clone size: -; V gene: TRBV11-2; CDR3 protein: CASSLVLELEQYF; CDR3 DNA: TGTGCCAGCAGCTTAGTCCTGGAATTGGAGCAGTACTTC
J gene: TRBJ1-5; D gene: -; clone size: -; V gene: TRBV6-6; CDR3 protein: CASSYEGYQPQHF; CDR3 DNA: TGTGCCAGCAGTTACGAAGGGTATCAGCCCCAGCATTTT
J gene: TRBJ2-5; D gene: TRBD2; clone size: -; V gene: TRBV6-2/TRBV6-3; CDR3 protein: CASSYEPGGRDLETQYF; CDR3 DNA: TGTGCCAGCAGTTACGAACCGGGGGGGCGCGATTTGGAGACCCAGTACTTC
J gene: TRBJ1-6; D gene: -; clone size: -; V gene: TRBV14; CDR3 protein: CASSQQQRSPLHF; CDR3 DNA: TGTGCCAGCAGCCAACAACAGCGATCACCCCTCCACTTT
J gene: TRBJ2-7; D gene: -; clone size: few; V gene: TRBV11-2; CDR3 protein: CASSLRGLGKQYF; CDR3 DNA: TGTGCCAGCAGCTTAAGGGGACTCGGCAAGCAGTACTTC
J gene: TRBJ1-2; D gene: -; clone size: -; V gene: TRBV12-3/TRBV12-4; CDR3 protein: CASSLPGDGYTF; CDR3 DNA: TGTGCCAGCAGTTTACCCGGCGATGGCTACACCTTC
J gene: TRBJ2-1; D gene: -; clone size: -; V gene: TRBV5-1; CDR3 protein: CASSLVGESSYNEQFF; CDR3 DNA: TGCGCCAGCAGCTTGGTGGGGGAGAGCTCCTACAATGAGCAGTTCTTC
J gene: TRBJ1-2; D gene: -; clone size: few; V gene: TRBV29-1; CDR3 protein: CSVEAGSGGYTF; CDR3 DNA: TGCAGCGTTGAGGCGGGGAGCGGTGGCTACACCTTC
J gene: TRBJ2-7; D gene: TRBD2; clone size: -; V gene: TRBV5-6; CDR3 protein: CASSLGLEVYEQYF; CDR3 DNA: TGTGCCAGCAGCCTGGGACTAGAAGTCTACGAGCAGTACTTC
J gene: TRBJ1-2; D gene: TRBD1; clone size: once; V gene: TRBV27; CDR3 protein: CASSPGSGQGPYGYTF; CDR3 DNA: TGTGCCAGCAGTCCAGGGTCTGGACAGGGTCCCTATGGCTACACCTTC
J gene: TRBJ2-7; D gene: TRBD1; clone size: -; V gene: TRBV18; CDR3 protein: CASSPRGQGLSYEQYF; CDR3 DNA: TGTGCCAGCTCACCCAGGGGACAGGGGTTATCCTACGAGCAGTACTTC
J gene: TRBJ2-5; D gene: TRBD1; clone size: -; V gene: TRBV9; CDR3 protein: CASSARQGRETQYF; CDR3 DNA: TGTGCCAGCAGCGCTCGACAGGGGCGCGAGACCCAGTACTTC
J gene: TRBJ2-5; D gene: TRBD2; clone size: -; V gene: TRBV15; CDR3 protein: CATSEGGRGSQETQYF; CDR3 DNA: TGTGCCACCAGCGAGGGCGGGAGGGGAAGTCAAGAGACCCAGTACTTC
J gene: TRBJ1-2; D gene: -; clone size: few; V gene: TRBV29-1; CDR3 protein: CSVEKGVGLYGYTF; CDR3 DNA: TGCAGCGTTGAAAAGGGGGTTGGCCTCTATGGCTACACCTTC
J gene: TRBJ1-5; D gene: -; clone size: -; V gene: TRBV5-1; CDR3 protein: CASSLDSNQPQHF; CDR3 DNA: TGCGCCAGCAGCTTGGATAGCAATCAGCCCCAGCATTTT
J gene: TRBJ2-3; D gene: TRBD1; clone size: -; V gene: TRBV3-1/TRBV3-2; CDR3 protein: CASSQEDRAVSYF; CDR3 DNA: TGTGCCAGCAGCCAGGAAGACAGGGCTGTTTCGTATTTT
J gene: TRBJ1-2; D gene: -; clone size: -; V gene: TRBV10-3; CDR3 protein: CAINQDRNYGYTF; CDR3 DNA: TGTGCCATCAACCAGGACAGAAACTATGGCTACACCTTC
J gene: TRBJ2-2; D gene: -; clone size: -; V gene: TRBV15; CDR3 protein: CATSRDLGGRAGELFF; CDR3 DNA: TGTGCCACCAGCAGAGATCTGGGGGGGCGGGCCGGGGAGCTGTTTTTT
J gene: TRBJ2-1; D gene: -; clone size: -; V gene: TRBV5-5; CDR3 protein: CASSLSGLNNEQFF; CDR3 DNA: TGTGCCAGCAGCTTAAGCGGACTAAACAATGAGCAGTTCTTC